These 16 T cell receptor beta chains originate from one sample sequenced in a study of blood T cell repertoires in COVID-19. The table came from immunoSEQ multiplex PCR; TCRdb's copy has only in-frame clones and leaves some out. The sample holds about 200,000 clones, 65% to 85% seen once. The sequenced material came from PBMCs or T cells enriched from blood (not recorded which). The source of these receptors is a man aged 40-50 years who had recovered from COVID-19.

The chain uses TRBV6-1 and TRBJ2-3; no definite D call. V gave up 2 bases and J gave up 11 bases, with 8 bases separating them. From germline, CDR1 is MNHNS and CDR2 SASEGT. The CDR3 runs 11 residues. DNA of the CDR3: TGTGCCAGCAGTGAAACCCGGGTGCAGTATTTT. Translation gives CASSETRVQYF.

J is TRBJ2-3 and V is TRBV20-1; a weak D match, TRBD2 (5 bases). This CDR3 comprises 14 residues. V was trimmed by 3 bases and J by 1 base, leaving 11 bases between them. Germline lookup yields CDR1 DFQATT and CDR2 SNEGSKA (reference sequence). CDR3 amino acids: CSASALVGTDTQYF. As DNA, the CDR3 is TGCAGTGCTAGTGCACTAGTCGGCACAGATACGCAGTATTTT.

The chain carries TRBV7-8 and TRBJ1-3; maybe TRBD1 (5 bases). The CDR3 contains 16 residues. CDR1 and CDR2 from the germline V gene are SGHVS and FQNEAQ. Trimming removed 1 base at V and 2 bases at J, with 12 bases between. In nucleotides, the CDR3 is TGTGCCAGCAGCTTAGTCGCCAGGGCAACTGGAAACACCATATATTTT. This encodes CASSLVARATGNTIYF.

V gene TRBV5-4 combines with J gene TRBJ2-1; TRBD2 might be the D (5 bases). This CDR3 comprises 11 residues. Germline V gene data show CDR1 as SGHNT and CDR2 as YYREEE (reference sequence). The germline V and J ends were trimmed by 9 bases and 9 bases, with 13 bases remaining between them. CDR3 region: CAILVRGEQFF. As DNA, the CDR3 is TGTGCCATCCTGGTTCGGGGTGAGCAGTTCTTC.

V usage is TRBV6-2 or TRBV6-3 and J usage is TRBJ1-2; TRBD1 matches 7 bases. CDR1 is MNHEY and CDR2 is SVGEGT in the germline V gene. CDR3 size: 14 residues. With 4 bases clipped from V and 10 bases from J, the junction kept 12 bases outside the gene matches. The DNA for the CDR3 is TGTGCCAGCAGTTTCCAGATAACAGGGGCTAACTACACCTTC. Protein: CASSFQITGANYTF.

DNA of the CDR3: TGTGCCAGCAGTTCTGTAGAGACCCAGTACTTC. This sequence encodes CASSSVETQYF. The chain couples TRBV5-6 to TRBJ2-5; D is uncertain. The V gene lost 5 bases and the J gene lost 4 bases, with 6 bases spanning the gap. CDR3 size: 11 residues. The germline V gene encodes CDR1 SGHDT and CDR2 YYEEEE.

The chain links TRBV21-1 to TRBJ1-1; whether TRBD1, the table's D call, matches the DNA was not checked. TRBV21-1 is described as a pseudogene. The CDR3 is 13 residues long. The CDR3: CASSTTGNTEAFF. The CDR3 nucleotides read TGTGCCAGCAGCACAACAGGGAACACTGAAGCTTTCTTT.

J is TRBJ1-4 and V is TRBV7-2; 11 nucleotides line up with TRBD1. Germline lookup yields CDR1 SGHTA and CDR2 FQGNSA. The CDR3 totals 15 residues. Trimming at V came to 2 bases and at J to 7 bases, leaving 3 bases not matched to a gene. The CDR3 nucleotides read TGTGCCAGCAGCTTATTCGGGACAGGGGGTGAAAAACTGTTTTTT. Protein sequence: CASSLFGTGGEKLFF.

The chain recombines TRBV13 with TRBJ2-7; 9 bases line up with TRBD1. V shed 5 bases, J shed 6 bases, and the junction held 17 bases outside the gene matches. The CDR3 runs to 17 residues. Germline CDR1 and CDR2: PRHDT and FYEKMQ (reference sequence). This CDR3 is CASSSTDQQGARSEQYF. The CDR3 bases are TGTGCCAGCAGCAGCACCGACCAACAGGGGGCAAGATCCGAGCAGTACTTC.

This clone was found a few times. The CDR3: CASSPSPRTGGAFF. The CDR3 DNA sequence: TGTGCCAGCTCACCCTCTCCCAGGACCGGGGGAGCTTTCTTT. This chain connects TRBV18 to TRBJ1-1; D might be TRBD1 (5 bases). Per germline, CDR1 KGHSH and CDR2 LQKENI. The CDR3 is 14 amino acids. V was shortened by 3 bases and J by 10 bases, with 18 bases between the two germline ends.

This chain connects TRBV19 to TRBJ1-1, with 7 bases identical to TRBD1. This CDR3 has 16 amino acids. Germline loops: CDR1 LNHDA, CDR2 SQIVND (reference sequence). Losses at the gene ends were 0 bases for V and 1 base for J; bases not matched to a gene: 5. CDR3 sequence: CASSIDETGQNTEAFF. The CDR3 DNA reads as TGTGCCAGTAGTATAGATGAGACAGGGCAGAACACTGAAGCTTTCTTT.

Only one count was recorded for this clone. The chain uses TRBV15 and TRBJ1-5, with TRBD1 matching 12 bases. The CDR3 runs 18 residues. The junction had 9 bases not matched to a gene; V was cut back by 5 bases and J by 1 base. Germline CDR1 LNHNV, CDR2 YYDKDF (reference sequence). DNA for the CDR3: TGTGCCACCAGCGGGCGGGACAGGGGGCTGGTAAGCAATCAGCCCCAGCATTTT. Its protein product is CATSGRDRGLVSNQPQHF.

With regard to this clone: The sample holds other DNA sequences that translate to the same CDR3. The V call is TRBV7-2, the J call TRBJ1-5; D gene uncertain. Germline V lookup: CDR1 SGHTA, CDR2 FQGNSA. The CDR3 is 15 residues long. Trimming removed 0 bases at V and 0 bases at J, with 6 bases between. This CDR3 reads CASSLASYSNQPQHF. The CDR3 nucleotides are TGTGCCAGCAGCTTAGCCAGTTATAGCAATCAGCCCCAGCATTTT.

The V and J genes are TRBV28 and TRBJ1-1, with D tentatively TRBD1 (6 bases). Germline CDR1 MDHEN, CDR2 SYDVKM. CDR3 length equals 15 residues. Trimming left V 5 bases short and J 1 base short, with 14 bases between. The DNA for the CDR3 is TGTGCCAGCAGTGAGTACAGGGCTTCGAACACTGAAGCTTTCTTT. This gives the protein CASSEYRASNTEAFF.

Written as DNA, the CDR3 is TGTGCCATCAGTGAGTCAGGGGGTTCTAATGAAAAACTGTTTTTT. Translating it yields CAISESGGSNEKLFF. This chain joins TRBV10-3 and TRBJ1-4, with D perhaps TRBD1 (6 bases). The CDR3 spans 15 residues. V was trimmed by 0 bases and J by 3 bases, leaving 8 bases between them. The germline V gene has CDR1 ENHRY and CDR2 SYGVKD.

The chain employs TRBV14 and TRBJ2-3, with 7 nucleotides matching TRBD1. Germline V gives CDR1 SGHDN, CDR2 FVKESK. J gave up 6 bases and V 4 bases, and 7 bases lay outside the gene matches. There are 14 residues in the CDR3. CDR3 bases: TGTGCCAGCAGCCCGACAGGGTTAACTGATACGCAGTATTTT. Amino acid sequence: CASSPTGLTDTQYF.